Each of the 23 T cell receptor beta chains below was sequenced from the same sample in a study of early T cells in non-severe SARS-CoV-2 infection. TCRdb re-derived calls from the 5' RACE reads in MiXCR, one entry per CDR3 protein. This sample has about 26,000 distinct CDR3 sequences; around 4.2% occur once, and the top ten carry approximately 4%. The sequencing input was whole blood. These receptors were collected from an adult who was a healthcare worker with PCR-confirmed SARS-CoV-2 infection or an uninfected control (not recorded which).

This clonotype has just a few counts. This chain joins TRBV20-1 and TRBJ2-5; either TRBD1 or TRBD2 may supply D (5 bases each). The CDR3 spans 13 residues. V shed 3 bases and J shed 4 bases, with 12 bases lying between them. Germline assignment: CDR1 DFQATT and CDR2 SNEGSKA (reference sequence). In DNA form, the CDR3 reads TGCAGTGCTAGTGTTCGGGGACGAGAGACCCAGTACTTC. As protein: CSASVRGRETQYF.

This clonotype appeared many times. The V gene is TRBV18, the J gene TRBJ1-5, with D possibly matching TRBD1 (6 bases). V was cut by 6 bases and J by 3 bases, with 21 bases left in between. The germline V gene encodes CDR1 KGHSH and CDR2 LQKENI. The CDR3 sequence is 17 residues long. DNA for the CDR3: TGTGCCAGCTCCCCGAGGGGGGGCTCTGACCTCAATCAGCCCCAGCATTTT. Its translation is CASSPRGGSDLNQPQHF.

This clonotype was recorded many times. The CDR3 DNA is TGCAGTGGGGCGGCCTCACACTACGAGCAGTACTTC. Amino acid sequence: CSGAASHYEQYF. The chain recombines TRBV20-1 with TRBJ2-7; unclear D gene. There are 12 residues in the CDR3. The V end was cut by 7 bases, the J end by 3 bases, with 13 bases between. The germline gives CDR1 DFQATT, CDR2 SNEGSKA (reference sequence).

This clonotype showed up just a few times. J is TRBJ2-3 and V is TRBV28; 7 bases agree with TRBD2. This CDR3 is 14 amino acids long. With 3 bases clipped from V and 7 bases from J, the junction kept 7 bases outside the gene matches. The V gene's germline CDR1 is MDHEN and CDR2 SYDVKM. In nucleotides, the CDR3 is TGTGCCAGCAGTTTCGGCGGGAGTAGAAATACGCAGTATTTT. It encodes CASSFGGSRNTQYF. Based on the CDR3 plus reference TRBV28 and TRBJ2-3, the full variable domain is DVKVTQSSRYLVKRTGEKVFLECVQDMDHENMFWYRQDPGLGLRLIYFSYDVKMKEKGDIPEGYSVSREKKERFSLILESASTNQTSMYLCASSFGGSRNTQYFGPGTRLTVL.

This clonotype was observed at least ten times. This chain joins TRBV30 and TRBJ2-7; D perhaps matches TRBD1 (6 bases). The CDR3 is made up of 14 amino acids. V was trimmed by 4 bases and J by 6 bases, leaving 19 bases between them. The germline gives CDR1 GTSNPN, CDR2 SVGIG (reference sequence). CDR3 residues: CAWNGGGSTVEQYF. DNA for the CDR3: TGTGCCTGGAATGGTGGGGGCTCAACGGTCGAGCAGTACTTC.

Judged by abundance, this clonotype is medium-sized (0.01 to 0.1%). This sequence joins TRBV29-1 and TRBJ1-1; possible D gene TRBD1, 6 bases. CDR3 length: 12 residues. Germline V CDR1 and CDR2: SQVTM, ANQGSEA. Trimming took 0 bases from V and 4 from J, leaving 6 bases between them. CDR3 residues: CSVEDRGTEAFF. CDR3 bases: TGCAGCGTTGAAGACAGGGGCACTGAAGCTTTCTTT. Combining the CDR3 with reference TRBV29-1 and TRBJ1-1 gives the whole variable domain SAVISQKPSRDICQRGTSLTIQCQVDSQVTMMFWYRQQPGQSLTLIATANQGSEATYESGFVIDKFPISRPNLTFSTLTVSNMSPEDSSIYLCSVEDRGTEAFFGQGTRLTVV.

This clonotype has just a few counts. The chain recombines TRBV20-1 with TRBJ2-2, with D perhaps TRBD2 (7 bases). V was trimmed by 6 bases and J by 9 bases, leaving 14 bases between them. Germline CDR1 is DFQATT and CDR2 is SNEGSKA (reference sequence). The CDR3 extends over 12 amino acids. The CDR3 region is CSAERGGRELFF. In DNA, the CDR3 is TGCAGTGCAGAGAGGGGGGGCCGGGAGCTGTTTTTT.

This clonotype was seen many times. This chain connects TRBV2 to TRBJ2-3; TRBD1 is a possible D gene (6 bases). The V and J ends lost 6 bases and 4 bases respectively, with 11 bases between them. In germline, CDR1 is SNHLY, CDR2 FYNNEI. This CDR3 comprises 13 residues. CDR3 amino acids: CASRARGADTQYF. The CDR3 nucleotides are TGTGCCAGCAGGGCCAGGGGAGCAGATACGCAGTATTTT.

The sample holds many counts of this clonotype. The chain has TRBV3-1 and TRBJ2-7; 8 nucleotides align to TRBD2. CDR3 length: 15 amino acids. The germline V gene has CDR1 LGHDT and CDR2 YNNKEL (reference sequence). The junction had 9 bases not matched to a gene; V was cut back by 5 bases and J by 3 bases. The CDR3 coding sequence is TGTGCCAGCAGCTATCGGGTTAGCGGGATCTACGAGCAGTACTTC. Its translation: CASSYRVSGIYEQYF.

This clonotype was recorded many times. This chain uses TRBV20-1 with TRBJ2-5, with 7 positions matching TRBD1. The CDR3 spans 13 residues. Per germline, CDR1 DFQATT and CDR2 SNEGSKA (reference sequence). V lost 3 bases, J lost 0 bases, and 1 base stayed unmatched. CDR3 bases: TGCAGTGCTAGGGGGACAGACCAAGAGACCCAGTACTTC. Residues: CSARGTDQETQYF.

By its share, this clonotype is medium-sized. The chain combines TRBV11-2 with TRBJ2-4; D is perhaps TRBD1 (6 bases). This CDR3 contains 14 residues. The germline V gene encodes CDR1 SGHAT and CDR2 FQNNGV. Between the trimmed V and J ends, which lost 7 bases and 3 bases, there was a span of 13 bases. The CDR3 region is CASTHTGNKNIQYF. The DNA of the CDR3 is TGTGCCAGCACCCACACAGGGAACAAAAACATTCAGTACTTC.

This clonotype was recorded many times. The J gene is TRBJ1-1, the V gene TRBV6-2 or TRBV6-3, with unresolved D. Germline V lookup: CDR1 MNHEY, CDR2 SVGEGT. Trimming took off 8 bases at V and 1 base at J, with 11 bases between the two ends. The length of the CDR3 is 13 residues. CDR3 loop: CASSIHPNTEAFF. The CDR3 nucleotides read TGTGCCAGCTCCATACATCCGAACACTGAAGCTTTCTTT.

Ten or more counts support this clonotype. The rearrangement uses TRBV2 and TRBJ2-1, with D perhaps matching TRBD2 (6 bases). Trimming removed 6 bases from V and 8 bases from J, with 11 bases in between. CDR3 length: 12 residues. Germline V lookup: CDR1 SNHLY, CDR2 FYNNEI. CDR3 nucleotides: TGTGCCAGCAGGGAGGGTCTAGATGAGCAGTTCTTC. Its translation is CASREGLDEQFF. Full variable domain (outside the CDR3, taken from reference TRBV2 and TRBJ2-1): EPEVTQTPSHQVTQMGQEVILRCVPISNHLYFYWYRQILGQKVEFLVSFYNNEISEKSEIFDDQFSVERPDGSNFTLKIRSTKLEDSAMYFCASREGLDEQFFGPGTRLTVL.

This clonotype was seen many times. This sequence joins TRBV11-2 and TRBJ2-7; D uncertain. Germline V gene sequence: CDR1 SGHAT, CDR2 FQNNGV. This CDR3 comprises 15 residues. Deletions cut 1 base from V and 1 base from J, with 11 bases between. The CDR3 region has the DNA TGTGCCAGCAGCTTAGCCGGGTACGGGTCCTACGAGCAGTACTTC. Protein product: CASSLAGYGSYEQYF. Full variable domain (outside the CDR3, taken from reference TRBV11-2 and TRBJ2-7): EAGVAQSPRYKIIEKRQSVAFWCNPISGHATLYWYQQILGQGPKLLIQFQNNGVVDDSQLPKDRFSAERLKGVDSTLKIQPAKLEDSAVYLCASSLAGYGSYEQYFGPGTRLTVT.

This clonotype was counted at least ten times. The chain employs TRBV12-3 or TRBV12-4 and TRBJ2-7; D gene uncertain. V lost 2 bases and J lost 6, with 11 bases in between. The CDR3 contains 13 residues. The CDR3 region has the DNA TGTGCCAGCAGTTTACTTTCAGGAGTCGAGCAGTACTTC. Protein product: CASSLLSGVEQYF.

This clonotype was picked up many times. J is TRBJ2-6 and V is TRBV10-3, with D uncertain. Trimming took 5 bases from V and 2 from J, leaving 7 bases between them. Germline V CDR1 and CDR2: ENHRY, SYGVKD. The CDR3 loop spans 14 amino acids. CDR3 DNA: TGTGCCATCAGTCTAAACCCTGGGGCCAACGTCCTGACTTTC. This sequence encodes CAISLNPGANVLTF.

This clonotype was seen many times. CDR3 protein: CASSLWGAATEAYDYGYTF. CDR3 coding DNA: TGTGCCAGCAGTTTATGGGGGGCGGCGACAGAAGCCTACGACTATGGCTACACCTTC. The V gene is TRBV28, the J gene TRBJ1-2; D is possibly TRBD1 (6 bases). Per germline, CDR1 MDHEN and CDR2 SYDVKM. V lost 0 bases and J 3 bases, leaving 23 bases between the germline ends. CDR3 length equals 19 residues.

The V and J genes are TRBV13 and TRBJ2-5, with TRBD2 identical over 8 bases. The junction had 13 bases not matched to a gene; V was cut back by 7 bases and J by 3 bases. This CDR3 region has 16 residues. Looked up from germline, CDR1 is PRHDT and CDR2 is FYEKMQ (reference sequence). CDR3 bases: TGTGCCAGCACCCCTCGTGGGAGCGGGGGTAAAGAGACCCAGTACTTC. Its protein product is CASTPRGSGGKETQYF.

In this sample, this clonotype is medium-sized. The chain combines TRBV7-9 with TRBJ2-1; TRBD2 matches at 11 bases. Germline V gene lookup returns CDR1 SEHNR and CDR2 FQNEAQ (reference sequence). CDR3 size: 15 residues. Trimming removed 5 bases from V and 7 bases from J; junction bases left unmatched: 7. CDR3: CASSPLAGGRNEQFF. In nucleotides, the CDR3 is TGTGCCAGCAGCCCTCTAGCGGGAGGCCGAAATGAGCAGTTCTTC. The variable domain in full, with the rest retrieved from reference TRBV7-9 and TRBJ2-1, is DTGVSQNPRHKITKRGQNVTFRCDPISEHNRLYWYRQTLGQGPEFLTYFQNEAQLEKSRLLSDRFSAERPKGSFSTLEIQRTEQGDSAMYLCASSPLAGGRNEQFFGPGTRLTVL.

This clonotype was found a few times. J is TRBJ2-2 and V is TRBV11-1, with D tentatively TRBD1 (5 bases). There are 16 residues in the CDR3. Deletions cut 0 bases from V and 4 bases from J, with 12 bases between. Germline lookup yields CDR1 SGHAT and CDR2 FQDESV (reference sequence). The CDR3 spells CASSLAYGAGTGELFF. For the CDR3, the DNA is TGTGCCAGCAGCTTAGCATATGGGGCAGGCACCGGGGAGCTGTTTTTT. Full variable domain (remainder filled in from reference TRBV11-1 and TRBJ2-2): EAEVAQSPRYKITEKSQAVAFWCDPISGHATLYWYRQILGQGPELLVQFQDESVVDDSQLPKDRFSAERLKGVDSTLKIQPAELGDSAMYLCASSLAYGAGTGELFFGEGSRLTVL.

This clonotype was seen many times. V gene TRBV6-1 combines with J gene TRBJ1-5; D remains ambiguous. V gave up 1 base and J gave up 5 bases, with 6 bases separating them. The CDR3 extends over 13 amino acids. The germline V gene has CDR1 MNHNS and CDR2 SASEGT. Here the CDR3 DNA reads TGTGCCAGCAGTGAAGTACGGGATCAGCCCCAGCATTTT. Amino acids: CASSEVRDQPQHF.

This clonotype has a count of ten or more. The CDR3 nucleotides are TGTGCCAGTACCCCGGCCCTAGCGGGAGGTTCGAATGAGCAGTTCTTC. Translated: CASTPALAGGSNEQFF. V is TRBV19 and J is TRBJ2-1, with 11 nucleotides matching TRBD2. Germline CDR1 LNHDA, CDR2 SQIVND (reference sequence). V trimming: 7 bases; J trimming: 7 bases; junction bases outside the gene matches: 12. CDR3 length equals 16 residues. Using reference TRBV19 and TRBJ2-1 for the parts outside the CDR3, the full variable domain is DGGITQSPKYLFRKEGQNVTLSCEQNLNHDAMYWYRQDPGQGLRLIYYSQIVNDFQKGDIAEGYSVSREKKESFPLTVTSAQKNPTAFYLCASTPALAGGSNEQFFGPGTRLTVL.

This clonotype was counted at least ten times. The rearrangement joins TRBV20-1 to TRBJ1-1; D might be TRBD1 (5 bases). The CDR3 sequence is 12 residues long. Trimming took off 5 bases at V and 4 bases at J, with 11 bases between the two ends. Germline CDR1 and CDR2: DFQATT and SNEGSKA (reference sequence). The CDR3 DNA is TGCAGTGCTCCAGGGTTGGGCACTGAAGCTTTCTTT. Translating gives CSAPGLGTEAFF.